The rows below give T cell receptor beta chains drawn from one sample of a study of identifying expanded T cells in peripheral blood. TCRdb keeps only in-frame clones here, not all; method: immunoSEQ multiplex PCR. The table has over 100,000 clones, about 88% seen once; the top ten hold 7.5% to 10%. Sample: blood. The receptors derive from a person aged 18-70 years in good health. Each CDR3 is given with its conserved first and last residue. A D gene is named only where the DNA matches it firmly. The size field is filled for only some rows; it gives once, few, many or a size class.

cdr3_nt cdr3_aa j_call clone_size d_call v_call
TGTGCCAGCAGCTTGCTTACAGGGGCGGATGAAAAACTGTTTTTT CASSLLTGADEKLFF TRBJ1-4 - TRBD1 TRBV7-8
TGCGCCAGCAGCCAAGATCGGTTCCAAACGCAGTTCTTC CASSQDRFQTQFF TRBJ2-1 - - TRBV4-3
TGTGCCAGCAGCTTTACAGCGAACACTGAAGCTTTCTTT CASSFTANTEAFF TRBJ1-1 once - TRBV14
TGTGCCAGCAGTCCACAGGGGGCAGTTAACTATGGCTACACCTTC CASSPQGAVNYGYTF TRBJ1-2 - TRBD1 TRBV28
TGTGCCAGCAGCTTGGGGGACAGGGGGCGGACTGAAGCTTTCTTT CASSLGDRGRTEAFF TRBJ1-1 - TRBD1 TRBV4-2
TGTGCCAGTAGTAGTGGAGCGGGGGGCTCCTACGAGCAGTACTTC CASSSGAGGSYEQYF TRBJ2-7 once TRBD2 TRBV19
TGTGCCAGCAGCGTAACAGGTTCTATTGGTGGCTACACCTTC CASSVTGSIGGYTF TRBJ1-2 - - TRBV9
TGTGCCATCAGCTCAGACCCAGGGAACACCGGGGAGCTGTTTTTT CAISSDPGNTGELFF TRBJ2-2 - - TRBV10-3
TGTGCCTGGAGTGCGTCCTACGAGCAGTACTTC CAWSASYEQYF TRBJ2-7 - - TRBV30
TGTGCCAGCCAGGGGGCAGGGTATGGCTACACCTTC CASQGAGYGYTF TRBJ1-2 - TRBD1 TRBV19
TGTGCCAACAGACAGGGGGCGGGGGAGACCCAGTACTTC CANRQGAGETQYF TRBJ2-5 - TRBD1 TRBV2
TGCGCCAGCAGCTTGGGATTAGGCGGGAGGGCCGTGGAGACCCAGTACTTC CASSLGLGGRAVETQYF TRBJ2-5 - TRBD2 TRBV5-1
TGTGCCAGTACCAGCCGGACTAGCGGGAATCGGGATGAGCAGTTCTTC CASTSRTSGNRDEQFF TRBJ2-1 - TRBD2 TRBV19
TGTGCCAGCAGCGCCAACAGGGCCAGCTCCTACGAGCAGTACTTC CASSANRASSYEQYF TRBJ2-7 - - TRBV21-1
TGTGCCAGCAGTTACGGCAGAACTAATGAAAAACTGTTTTTT CASSYGRTNEKLFF TRBJ1-4 - - TRBV6-5
TGTGCCAGCAGCTTGGTCGGGGCCGAATTTATCTTC CASSLVGAEFIF TRBJ2-1 - - TRBV5-6
TGTGCCAGCTCAACCGGGACAGGGTCTGGAAACACCATATATTTT CASSTGTGSGNTIYF TRBJ1-3 once TRBD1 TRBV18
TGTGCCAGCGCCCCCGGGCGGGGGGACATTCAGTACTTC CASAPGRGDIQYF TRBJ2-4 - TRBD2 TRBV9
TGTGCCAGCAGCTCCTTATCGACCGGGGAGCTGTTTTTT CASSSLSTGELFF TRBJ2-2 - - TRBV5-5
TGTGCCAGCAGTGAACAGGGGTTGACAGATACGCAGTATTTT CASSEQGLTDTQYF TRBJ2-3 once TRBD1 TRBV6-4
TGCGCCAGCAGCCAAGAGGCCTCCCTGACAGGGGAAAGTCAGCCCCAGCATTTT CASSQEASLTGESQPQHF TRBJ1-5 - TRBD1 TRBV4-1
TGTGCCATCAGTGAGATGAGGACAGGGCAGGACGGGGAGCTGTTTTTT CAISEMRTGQDGELFF TRBJ2-2 - TRBD1 TRBV10-3
TGTGCCAGCAGTACGGACAGGGTTTGGGAGACTGAAGCTTTCTTT CASSTDRVWETEAFF TRBJ1-1 - TRBD1 TRBV7-9
TGTGCCAGCAGCGCTCAGGACAGGGGTTCTTACTTC CASSAQDRGSYF TRBJ2-4 few TRBD1 TRBV7-9
TGTGCCAGCAGACCCGGGGGGGATGGCACCTACGAGCAGTACTTC CASRPGGDGTYEQYF TRBJ2-7 - TRBD2 TRBV28
TGTGCCAGCAGTCGCGGGACTAGCACCGATACGCAGTATTTT CASSRGTSTDTQYF TRBJ2-3 - TRBD2 TRBV6-4
TGTGCCAGCAGGGGTATGATTAGAGATTCACCCCTCCACTTT CASRGMIRDSPLHF TRBJ1-6 - - TRBV25-1
TGTGCCAGCCGGGGCTCGAGGATCGAGGATACGCAGTATTTT CASRGSRIEDTQYF TRBJ2-3 - - TRBV11-2
TGTGCCAGCAGCATTCGACTAGCGGGGGGCACAGATACGCAGTATTTT CASSIRLAGGTDTQYF TRBJ2-3 - TRBD2 TRBV4-2
TGTGCCAGCAGTCTAGTAGCGGCTTTTAGCACAGATACGCAGTATTTT CASSLVAAFSTDTQYF TRBJ2-3 - - TRBV7-3
TGTGCCAGCAGCCAAGATTATGAGGGATCAAGGTGGGGCTACAAAGAGCAGTTCTTC CASSQDYEGSRWGYKEQFF TRBJ2-1 few - TRBV14
TGTGCCAGCAGCGAGAACCCGCGGGCAGGGGGCTACCACGAGCAGTACTTC CASSENPRAGGYHEQYF TRBJ2-7 - TRBD1 TRBV9
TGTGCCAGCTCACCAGGAAGGGATGAGCAGTTCTTC CASSPGRDEQFF TRBJ2-1 - - TRBV18
TGTGCCAGCAGTTTGACACCCCTAGCGGGCACAGATACGCAGTATTTT CASSLTPLAGTDTQYF TRBJ2-3 - TRBD2 TRBV27
TGCGCCAGCAGCGATACAGGGGTCCATGGCTACACCTTC CASSDTGVHGYTF TRBJ1-2 - TRBD1 TRBV4-3
TGTGCCAGCAGCGTCCCGCGGGAGCGGAGCAATCAGCCCCAGCATTTT CASSVPRERSNQPQHF TRBJ1-5 - - TRBV11-3
TGTGCCAGTAGCGGGACCGGGACTTACTCCTACGAGCAGTACTTC CASSGTGTYSYEQYF TRBJ2-7 - - TRBV19
TGCAGCGTAAAAACACAGCTTATGAACACTGAAGCTTTCTTT CSVKTQLMNTEAFF TRBJ1-1 - - TRBV29-1